This T cell receptor (beta chain) was retrieved from a study of shared clonotypes between healthy human individuals. In the study overall: Three plates were used per donor for CD4 naive, three for CD4 memory, two for CD8 naive and one for CD8 memory. Broader study findings: Limitation of the genetic and exposure-history diversity represented came from the few donors. Sampling covered nothing but blood. Tissue TCR repertoires likely differ from those found in blood.

CDR1 is MDHEN, CDR2 SYDVKM, per germline. The length of the CDR3 is 16 residues. After removal of 5 bases from V and 5 bases from J, the junction contained 13 bases not matched to a gene. The naive CD8 population came from CD45RO-negative cells selected for CCR7, without terminally differentiated effector memory CD45RA+ cells. Genomic DNA (from each subset) was split evenly across several immunoSEQ plates. The table came from immunoSEQ multiplex PCR; TCRdb's copy has only in-frame clones and leaves some out. The sample comprises about 1.9 million clones, approximately 92% of which are singletons, and about 1.6% rests with the top ten. For this clone: The target antigen is unknown.

This rearrangement joins TRBV28 to TRBJ2-7; 9 bases are a match to TRBD1. Sequenced: naive CD8+ T cells from PBMCs. The TCR originated in a man aged 18 to 29 in good health. Some clones in this sample may be carry-over from other donors' samples. The CDR3 nucleotides are TGTGCCAGCAGTCCCAGACAGGGGGTCTTAGGGGACGAGCAGTACTTC. It codes for CASSPRQGVLGDEQYF.